Shown below are 31 T cell receptor beta chains from a single sample sequenced in a study of T cell repertoires in cytomegalovirus infection. Antigens for these TCRs are unknown. TCRdb itself ran the reads through MiXCR, one entry per CDR3 protein. The table has some 920,000 distinct CDR3 sequences, under 40% seen once. Source: cultured CD8+ T cells from PBMCs, taken from culture after CMV antigen stimulation. These receptors came from a human donor in good health (CMV status not recorded). Some clones in this sample may be carry-over from other donors' samples.

This rearrangement joins TRBV25-1 to TRBJ2-1; 8 nucleotides match TRBD2. The CDR3 loop spans 13 amino acids. CDR1 and CDR2 (germline): MGHDK, SYGVNS. Germline trimming cut 6 bases from V and 7 bases from J; bases unmatched to any gene: 5. The CDR3, as DNA: TGTGCCAGCAGCGGGGGGGCCACGAATGAGCAGTTCTTC. Protein sequence: CASSGGATNEQFF.

V usage is TRBV27 and J usage is TRBJ2-1; 7 bases agree with TRBD2. CDR3 size: 16 residues. The trim removed 0 bases at V and 4 bases at J, leaving 6 bases unmatched. CDR1 and CDR2 from the germline V gene are MNHEY and SMNVEV (reference sequence). CDR3 in DNA: TGTGCCAGCAGTTTATCCCTAGCGGCCCATTACAATGAGCAGTTCTTC. Translation gives CASSLSLAAHYNEQFF.

The rearrangement uses TRBV14 and TRBJ1-3, with D tentatively TRBD1 (6 bases). The germline gives CDR1 SGHDN, CDR2 FVKESK. The V and J ends lost 4 bases and 12 bases respectively, with 22 bases between them. CDR3 length: 15 residues. The CDR3 coding sequence is TGTGCCAGCAGCCTTACCCCGGGACGTAGAGGGGGCATATATTTT. Translating it yields CASSLTPGRRGGIYF.

This clonotype occurred a few times. This sequence joins TRBV7-9 and TRBJ2-1, with TRBD2 matching 8 bases. CDR1 is SEHNR, CDR2 FQNEAQ, per germline (reference sequence). V gave up 1 base and J gave up 7 bases; unmatched junction bases: 6. The CDR3 has 15 residues. DNA of the CDR3: TGTGCCAGCAGCTTAGACGGGGGGGCCCTAAATGAGCAGTTCTTC. This gives the protein CASSLDGGALNEQFF.

About this clonotype: The junction and the germline gene differ at one end; a read error may be behind it. The chain links TRBV6-5 to TRBJ1-1; D ambiguous. Germline lookup yields CDR1 MNHEY and CDR2 SVGAGI. This CDR3 contains 14 residues. The CDR3 DNA reads as TGTGCCAGCAGTTATATGGGGATATCGGACCCGCACCTCTTT. Its protein is CASSYMGISDPHLF.

The rearrangement joins TRBV6-4 to TRBJ1-1; no clear D gene. CDR3 length: 13 residues. Germline V CDR1 and CDR2: MRHNA, SNTAGT. Trimming took 6 bases from V and 6 from J, leaving 14 bases between them. Written as DNA, the CDR3 is TGTGCCAGCAGGGAAAACGGGAAGTCTGAAGCTTTCTTT. This sequence encodes CASRENGKSEAFF.

V usage is TRBV9 and J usage is TRBJ2-6, with 7 nucleotides matching TRBD1. The germline gives CDR1 SGDLS, CDR2 YYNGEE. This CDR3 is built from 18 residues. Trimming cost V 4 bases and J 0 bases; bases outside gene matches: 10. The CDR3 DNA reads TGTGCCAGCAGCCCCGGACAGGCCCTTAGCTCTGGGGCCAACGTCCTGACTTTC. Protein: CASSPGQALSSGANVLTF.

This clonotype showed up just a few times. The rearrangement joins TRBV7-8 to TRBJ1-1, with D perhaps matching TRBD1 (6 bases). The germline V gene encodes CDR1 SGHVS and CDR2 FQNEAQ. The CDR3 extends over 17 amino acids. V lost 2 bases to trimming and J lost 1 base, with 17 bases between them. Written as DNA, the CDR3 is TGTGCCAGCAGCTTATTTAGGGGGGTCGGTGGGAACACTGAAGCTTTCTTT. Translation gives CASSLFRGVGGNTEAFF.

This clonotype was seen ten or more times. V and J are TRBV12-3 or TRBV12-4 and TRBJ1-1; D unresolved. The CDR3 has 14 amino acids. The germline V and J ends were trimmed by 3 bases and 1 base, with 9 bases remaining between them. This CDR3 is CASSFSDGNTEAFF. CDR3 nucleotides: TGTGCCAGCAGTTTCTCCGACGGGAACACTGAAGCTTTCTTT.

The V and J genes are TRBV19 and TRBJ2-7, with D perhaps matching TRBD1 (5 bases). CDR1 LNHDA and CDR2 SQIVND come from the germline V gene (reference sequence). V lost 1 base and J 0 bases, leaving 10 bases between the germline ends. The CDR3 is 15 residues long. This chain's CDR3 is CASSIAPGSSYEQYF. For the CDR3, the DNA is TGTGCCAGTAGTATAGCTCCAGGGTCCTCCTACGAGCAGTACTTC.

The chain combines TRBV7-3 with TRBJ2-5; 7 nucleotides line up with TRBD2. The CDR3 consists of 14 residues. The trim removed 8 bases at V and 3 bases at J, leaving 9 bases unmatched. Looked up from germline, CDR1 is SGHTA and CDR2 is FQGTGA. The CDR3 reads CASVRGRGEETQYF. The CDR3 nucleotides read TGTGCCAGCGTGCGGGGGAGAGGCGAAGAGACCCAGTACTTC.

This clonotype was counted at least ten times. V gene TRBV7-8 combines with J gene TRBJ1-1; weak D call: TRBD1 (5 bases). With 10 bases removed from V and 4 bases from J, the gap between germline ends came to 10 bases. Germline lookup yields CDR1 SGHVS and CDR2 FQNEAQ. This CDR3 has 11 residues. The CDR3 DNA is TGTGCCACAGCTAGGGGCACTGAAGCTTTCTTT. This sequence encodes CATARGTEAFF.

J is TRBJ1-6 and V is TRBV4-2; D uncertain. CDR3 length equals 16 residues. Germline-derived CDR1 and CDR2 are LGHNA and YNFKEQ. With 0 bases removed from V and 10 bases from J, the gap between germline ends came to 16 bases. As DNA, the CDR3 is TGTGCCAGCAGCCAAGATTACGCCAGGACTAAATCACCCCTCCACTTT. Protein: CASSQDYARTKSPLHF.

This clonotype was picked up a small number of times. This chain uses TRBV7-6 with TRBJ1-2; tentatively, D is TRBD1 (6 bases). V was clipped by 1 base and J by 4 bases, with 13 bases between them. The CDR3 consists of 15 residues. Germline loops: CDR1 SGHVS, CDR2 FNYEAQ. CDR3 nucleotide sequence: TGTGCCAGCAGCTTAGGGGGGACGGGGGCCTATGGCTACACCTTC. It is translated as CASSLGGTGAYGYTF.

This clonotype was seen a handful of times. The chain combines TRBV7-9 with TRBJ2-1; TRBD2 agrees at 7 bases. The CDR3 extends over 17 amino acids. CDR1 and CDR2 from the germline V gene are SEHNR and FQNEAQ (reference sequence). With V trimmed by 5 bases and J by 5 bases, 15 bases remained unmatched. Here the CDR3 DNA reads TGTGCCAGCAGCAACCAGTGGTCAGCCGCGGGAGACAATGAGCAGTTCTTC. It translates to CASSNQWSAAGDNEQFF.

This chain joins TRBV6-5 and TRBJ1-1; no reliable D call. CDR3 size: 14 residues. Germline values: CDR1 MNHEY, CDR2 SVGAGI. Trimming took off 2 bases at V and 1 base at J, with 8 bases between the two ends. The CDR3, as DNA: TGTGCCAGCAGTTACATGGACGAGAACACTGAAGCTTTCTTT. It codes for CASSYMDENTEAFF.

The chain recombines TRBV12-3 or TRBV12-4 with TRBJ2-3; D unresolved. V was pared by 2 bases and J by 2 bases, with 20 bases between. The CDR3 covers 18 residues. The CDR3 nucleotides read TGTGCCAGCAGTTTAACCCTTAACCTATACAGAGACACAGATACGCAGTATTTT. Amino acid sequence: CASSLTLNLYRDTDTQYF.

This sequence joins TRBV27 and TRBJ1-2; 11 positions agree with TRBD1. The CDR3 is made up of 15 amino acids. Trimming at V came to 5 bases and at J to 6 bases, leaving 8 bases not matched to a gene. Per the germline V gene, CDR1 is MNHEY and CDR2 is SMNVEV (reference sequence). The CDR3 is CASSQLGQGGDGYTF. The CDR3 nucleotides read TGTGCCAGCAGTCAACTGGGACAGGGGGGAGATGGCTACACCTTC.

The chain uses TRBV27 and TRBJ2-1; 9 bases are a match to TRBD2. Germline values: CDR1 MNHEY, CDR2 SMNVEV (reference sequence). J was trimmed by 7 bases and V by 7 bases; bases with no gene match: 14. This CDR3 comprises 16 residues. The CDR3 DNA reads as TGTGCCAGCAACGGTCGGGCGGGGGGGCGAAGGAATGAGCAGTTCTTC. This gives the protein CASNGRAGGRRNEQFF.

This chain joins TRBV19 and TRBJ1-2; D gene unclear. CDR1 is LNHDA and CDR2 is SQIVND in the germline V gene (reference sequence). The CDR3 is 12 amino acids. Trimming shortened V by 5 bases and J by 4 bases, and 8 bases separated the two germline ends. CDR3 DNA: TGTGCCAGTAGTGCGGACGGCTATGGCTACACCTTC. It codes for CASSADGYGYTF.

The CDR3 coding sequence is TGCGCCAGCAGTCAACTGACAACAGGGGTTTCAGATGGCTACACCTTC. Translated: CASSQLTTGVSDGYTF. The rearrangement joins TRBV23-1 to TRBJ1-2; TRBD1 matches 7 bases. TRBV23-1 is sorted into the ORF group, with uncertain function. The CDR3 runs to 16 residues. Germline trimming cut 2 bases from V and 6 bases from J; bases unmatched to any gene: 12.

The V call is TRBV4-3, the J call TRBJ2-7; D might be TRBD2 (7 bases). In germline, CDR1 is LGHNA, CDR2 YSLEER. Trimming stripped 0 bases from V and 5 bases from J, with 20 bases between. The CDR3 totals 17 residues. For the CDR3, the DNA is TGCGCCAGCAGCCAAGAGCTACTGGCGGGGGCAATCGACGAGCAGTACTTC. Its translation: CASSQELLAGAIDEQYF.

This clonotype was counted at least ten times. J is TRBJ2-1 and V is TRBV7-6; D possibly matches TRBD1 or TRBD2 (6 bases each). This CDR3 region has 16 residues. The germline V gene has CDR1 SGHVS and CDR2 FNYEAQ. V was shortened by 3 bases and J by 6 bases, with 18 bases between the two germline ends. The CDR3 is CASSFLGPRGANEQFF. The CDR3 nucleotides read TGTGCCAGCAGCTTTCTTGGACCGAGGGGGGCCAATGAGCAGTTCTTC.

This clonotype was counted a few times. The chain employs TRBV4-1 and TRBJ1-2, with D tentatively TRBD1 (6 bases). The CDR3 length is 15 residues. CDR1 is MGHRA, CDR2 YSYEKL, per germline. V lost 2 bases and J 3 bases, leaving 13 bases between the germline ends. CDR3 loop: CASSQSLGGDYGYTF. The CDR3 nucleotides are TGCGCCAGCAGCCAATCGTTGGGGGGCGACTATGGCTACACCTTC.

This chain joins TRBV2 and TRBJ2-1, with TRBD1 identical over 9 bases. The germline V gene has CDR1 SNHLY and CDR2 FYNNEI. The CDR3 is 15 residues long. Trimming at V came to 5 bases and at J to 3 bases, leaving 5 bases not matched to a gene. This chain's CDR3 is CASSYRGLLYNEQFF. Written as DNA, the CDR3 is TGTGCCAGCAGTTACAGGGGGCTCCTCTACAATGAGCAGTTCTTC.

The chain employs TRBV9 and TRBJ1-2, with a weak D call TRBD1 (5 bases). V was clipped by 6 bases and J by 2 bases, with 14 bases between them. The germline gives CDR1 SGDLS, CDR2 YYNGEE. There are 14 residues in the CDR3. The CDR3 sequence is CASTAGTGNYGYTF. For the CDR3, the DNA is TGTGCCAGCACCGCCGGGACTGGGAACTATGGCTACACCTTC. Complete variable domain (other parts from reference TRBV9 and TRBJ1-2): DSGVTQTPKHLITATGQRVTLRCSPRSGDLSVYWYQQSLDQGLQFLIQYYNGEERAKGNILERFSAQQFPDLHSELNLSSLELGDSALYFCASTAGTGNYGYTFGSGTRLTVV.

This clonotype came up a few times. The chain recombines TRBV7-9 with TRBJ1-1; unclear D gene. There are 16 residues in the CDR3. The V end was cut by 1 base, the J end by 1 base, with 13 bases between. Per the germline V gene, CDR1 is SEHNR and CDR2 is FQNEAQ (reference sequence). CDR3 loop: CASSLELGLKNTEAFF. In nucleotides, the CDR3 is TGTGCCAGCAGCTTAGAGTTAGGGCTTAAGAACACTGAAGCTTTCTTT.

The chain carries TRBV5-6 and TRBJ2-7; D gene uncertain. The CDR3 runs 14 residues. Germline-derived CDR1 and CDR2 are SGHDT and YYEEEE. V was pared by 3 bases and J by 3 bases, with 13 bases between. CDR3 coding DNA: TGTGCCAGCAGCTATCTGGGCAGAGACTACGAGCAGTACGTC. It is translated as CASSYLGRDYEQYV.

The rearrangement links TRBV27 to TRBJ2-7; the D is unclear. V lost 0 bases and J lost 1, with 7 bases in between. The CDR3 spans 14 residues. CDR1 is MNHEY and CDR2 is SMNVEV in the germline V gene (reference sequence). CDR3 nucleotide sequence: TGTGCCAGCAGTTTATCCCGGTTTTCCTACGAGCAGTACTTC. This translates into CASSLSRFSYEQYF.

The V and J genes are TRBV12-3 or TRBV12-4 and TRBJ1-5; weak D call: TRBD1 (5 bases). Trimming removed 7 bases from V and 4 bases from J, with 11 bases in between. CDR3 length: 13 amino acids. The CDR3 reads CASTSPGNQPQHF. The CDR3 nucleotides are TGTGCCAGCACCTCCCCAGGGAATCAGCCCCAGCATTTT.

This clonotype turned up a few times. The rearrangement joins TRBV27 to TRBJ1-6; 9 bases are shared with TRBD1. The V and J ends lost 5 bases and 11 bases, in that order; junction bases with no gene match: 10. The germline CDR1 and CDR2 sequences are MNHEY and SMNVEV (reference sequence). CDR3 size: 15 residues. The CDR3 spells CASSDRGQGKAPLHF. The DNA of the CDR3 is TGTGCCAGCAGTGACCGAGGACAGGGGAAGGCACCCCTCCACTTT.